The 3 T cell receptor beta chains in this list originate from one sample, sequenced in a study of a mutant IDH1 vaccine in newly diagnosed glioma. Antigens of these TCRs are unknown. This sample's time point: week 23, last vaccination. The investigators gave 300 ug of mutant IDH1 20-mer peptide in each vaccine dose, together with topical imiquimod. Repertoires were generated with immunoSEQ multiplex PCR, while TCRdb's copy carries only in-frame clones and drops some. Here the sample spans 40,000 to 45,000 clones, about 88% being singletons. The sequencing here drew on PBMCs, taken from a glioma patient whose treatment included an IDH1 peptide vaccine. The receptors were gathered from a woman under 30 with glioma. Some clones in this sample may be carry-over from other donors' samples.

V and J are TRBV10-3 and TRBJ1-2; 7 nucleotides agree with TRBD1. Losses at the gene ends were 2 bases for V and 8 bases for J; bases not matched to a gene: 11. The CDR3 contains 15 residues. The germline CDR1 and CDR2 sequences are ENHRY and SYGVKD. The CDR3, as DNA: TGTGCCATCAGTGAGGGAGGGAGAGGGGGCGACGGCTACACCTTC. This translates into CAISEGGRGGDGYTF.

This clone was counted once. The V and J genes are TRBV15 and TRBJ2-7; 9 bases match TRBD1. The CDR3 is 14 residues long. Germline assignment: CDR1 LNHNV and CDR2 YYDKDF (reference sequence). Trimming took 6 bases from V and 1 from J; bases not matched to a gene: 4. For the CDR3, the DNA is TGTGCCACCAGTACCGGGACAGGGTCCTACGAGCAGTACTTC. It is translated as CATSTGTGSYEQYF.

The chain joins TRBV4-1 to TRBJ1-1, with D uncertain. The germline V gene encodes CDR1 MGHRA and CDR2 YSYEKL. The CDR3 covers 14 residues. V lost 0 bases and J lost 5, with 10 bases in between. CDR3 DNA: TGCGCCAGCAGCCAAGAGGCGGGGTGGACTGAAGCTTTCTTT. Protein sequence: CASSQEAGWTEAFF.